This TCR beta chain stems from a study of early T cells in non-severe SARS-CoV-2 infection. The overall study: From unsorted whole blood, bulk RNA was sequenced, and the chains remained unpaired. Study-wide findings and caveats: Anti-spike CD8 specificities were favored by VDJdb matching, whose results missed private and CD4 specificities.

About this clonotype itself: Antigen specificity is unknown.

Unique molecular identifiers were affixed to single, distinct cDNA molecules. TCRdb ran MiXCR on the 5' RACE reads and lists one entry per CDR3 protein. The sample holds roughly 12,000 distinct CDR3 sequences, 4% to 5.5% seen once. CDR1 and CDR2 from the germline V gene are SNHLY and FYNNEI. Trimming removed 3 bases from V and 2 bases from J; junction bases left unmatched: 8. This CDR3 region has 16 residues. Sequencing was carried out using whole blood. This clonotype originated in an adult who was a healthcare worker with PCR-confirmed SARS-CoV-2 infection or an uninfected control (not recorded which). This chain connects TRBV2 to TRBJ2-7, with 9 bases fitting TRBD1. CDR3 sequence reads: CASSEGTGFPTYEQYF. The CDR3 DNA reads TGTGCCAGCAGTGAGGGGACAGGGTTTCCCACCTACGAGCAGTACTTC.